Sequencing of this T cell receptor beta chain was carried out in a study of siplizumab effects on memory and regulatory T cells. Whole-study results and caveats: Naive T cells appeared more diverse than memory cells and seemed to be major alloresponse contributors. A naive or memory phenotype could not be assigned to roughly 80-97% of the proliferating CD4+ or CD8+ clones. Siplizumab gave mappable alloreactive CD4+ clones an average Treg-derived fraction of less than 75%, against around 30% in controls. Siplizumab significantly brought down the alloreactive sequences that trace back to unstimulated CD4+ memory cells.

Details on this clone: As yet, its antigen is unknown.

Germline CDR1 reads MNHNS; CDR2 reads SASEGT. This CDR3 is built from 12 residues. Deletions cut 8 bases from V and 5 bases from J, with 13 bases between. Sequencing used immunoSEQ multiplex PCR; TCRdb keeps in-frame clones, though not all of them. The table lists around 100,000 clones, around 90% of them singletons. The sequence was obtained from a human donor in good health. Sequenced material: non-Treg CD4+ T cells sorted from blood. V and J are TRBV6-1 and TRBJ2-7; D not resolved. The CDR3 spells CASRWPADEQYF. The DNA for the CDR3 is TGTGCCAGCCGATGGCCCGCCGACGAGCAGTACTTC.